This T cell receptor (beta chain) was documented in a study of blood T cell repertoires in COVID-19. For the study at large: COVID-19 samples, acute and convalescent, were from the United States, Italy and Spain.

This clone was counted between two and nine times. Study processing details: Amplification of reference gene primers was used by the study to estimate nucleated cell counts. Sequencing used immunoSEQ multiplex PCR; TCRdb keeps in-frame clones, though not all of them. That table is the source of V, J and clone size, and D and trimming were worked out from the DNA. This sample has 30,000 or so clones, with roughly 88% found just once. Germline V gives CDR1 SGHDT, CDR2 YYEEEE. The CDR3 consists of 13 residues. V lost 4 bases to trimming and J lost 6 bases, with 13 bases between them. The Seattle patients joined while their infection was active and were tracked longitudinally afterward.

The clonotype originates from a man in his sixties with COVID-19, enrolled during active disease. Sample: peripheral blood. J is TRBJ1-1 and V is TRBV5-6; maybe TRBD1 (6 bases). The CDR3 DNA follows: TGTGCCAGCAGCGGAACAGGGCGCCCTGAAGCTTTCTTT. It encodes CASSGTGRPEAFF.